This T cell receptor beta chain was captured by sequencing in a study of T cell responses to AZD1222 COVID-19 vaccine. Germline V gene lookup returns CDR1 SGDLS and CDR2 YYNGEE. With 1 base removed from V and 8 bases from J, the gap between germline ends came to 13 bases. The CDR3 loop spans 14 amino acids. Details on this clone: Its antigen is undetermined.

General observations from the study: The donor group comprised mostly white British people and more females; the analysis possibly underestimated clonal diversity. Across the whole spike, CD4 TCRs peaked at regions 160-218 and 743-854. Nearly half of spike-specific TCRs reportedly target unmutated variant regions.

This table comes from immunoSEQ multiplex PCR, and its TCRdb copy is limited to in-frame clones, with some not included. Here the sample spans approximately 160,000 clones, 90% to 95% being singletons. The source was peripheral blood, collected 28 days after the second AZD1222 dose. The chain carries TRBV9 and TRBJ1-3, with D tentatively TRBD1 (6 bases). This receptor was identified in an adult who received the AZD1222 COVID-19 vaccine. This chain's CDR3 is CASSVRGGEHTIYF. The DNA for the CDR3 is TGTGCCAGCAGCGTACGAGGGGGGGAGCACACCATATATTTT.